The subject of this entry is one TCR beta chain. The length of the CDR3 is 15 residues. Germline values: CDR1 SGHNT, CDR2 YENEEA. Trimming left V 5 bases short and J 2 bases short, with 16 bases between. This record comes from a study of CD8+ T cells in alopecia areata. In the study overall: Treated patients swallowed 5 to 10 mg of oral tofacitinib twice daily.

Extracted from the samples, RNA was reverse transcribed into cDNA to serve as the sequencing template. The method was immunoSEQ multiplex PCR; TCRdb's version includes in-frame clones alone and lacks a portion of them. The data show around 140,000 clones, with around 50% seen just once and roughly 6.7% held by the top ten. This sample comprised CD4+ T cells sorted from blood, obtained at week 0. This TCR came from a human donor with alopecia areata. The chain uses TRBV11-3 and TRBJ2-7; D is ambiguous. The CDR3 spells CASSLQWGETYEQYF. In DNA, the CDR3 is TGTGCCAGCAGCCTCCAATGGGGTGAAACCTACGAGCAGTACTTC.